This T cell receptor beta chain was recovered during a study of blood T cells in healthy people across ages. Roughly 10 milliliters of peripheral blood were drawn from each donor. Primed by a sample-barcoded 5' primer and a J-beta primer mix, a second PCR proceeded for 7 to 11 cycles. A template-switch adaptor containing 12 random nucleotides labeled each cDNA molecule. No fewer than 2.5 million CDR3-containing paired-end reads came from each sample. TCRdb re-called the 5' RACE reads with MiXCR, one entry per CDR3 protein. The table lists hundreds of thousands of distinct CDR3 sequences, 56% of them singletons, with roughly 26% in the top ten. Sequenced: blood. The origin of this receptor is a man aged 35 to 55 in good health.

The chain's CDR3 is CSVAQGPLSNYGYTF. In nucleotides, the CDR3 is TGCAGCGTTGCCCAAGGGCCGCTTTCTAACTATGGCTACACCTTC. The chain has TRBV29-1 and TRBJ1-2; no clear D. Looked up from germline, CDR1 is SQVTM and CDR2 is ANQGSEA. With 4 bases removed from V and 0 bases from J, the gap between germline ends came to 15 bases. The CDR3 sequence is 15 residues long. Full variable domain (outside the CDR3, taken from reference TRBV29-1 and TRBJ1-2): SAVISQKPSRDICQRGTSLTIQCQVDSQVTMMFWYRQQPGQSLTLIATANQGSEATYESGFVIDKFPISRPNLTFSTLTVSNMSPEDSSIYLCSVAQGPLSNYGYTFGSGTRLTVV.